The next 27 T cell receptor beta chains were all read from a single sample in a study of blood T cell repertoires in COVID-19. Sequenced by immunoSEQ multiplex PCR; TCRdb stores in-frame clones only, minus some. There are approximately 260,000 clones in the sample; roughly 87% occur only once, and around 6% lies in the top ten. Material for sequencing was PBMCs or T cells enriched from blood (not recorded which). The receptors were sampled from a woman younger than 45 with acute COVID-19.

This chain joins TRBV4-1 and TRBJ2-7; 8 nucleotides align to TRBD1. CDR3 length: 16 amino acids. V was clipped by 4 bases and J by 2 bases; unmatched bases: 10. The germline gives CDR1 MGHRA, CDR2 YSYEKL. The CDR3 spells CASSPPGQGTTYEQYF. Here the CDR3 DNA reads TGCGCCAGCAGCCCCCCCGGACAGGGAACTACCTACGAGCAGTACTTC.

This sequence joins TRBV11-2 and TRBJ2-7; TRBD2 is a possible D gene (7 bases). The CDR3 is 15 residues long. Between the trimmed V and J ends, which lost 0 bases and 4 bases, there was a span of 13 bases. CDR1 and CDR2 from the germline V gene are SGHAT and FQNNGV. The DNA for the CDR3 is TGTGCCAGCAGCTTAGAGGGGGCGGGAGCATACGAGCAGTACTTC. The encoded protein is CASSLEGAGAYEQYF.

This chain joins TRBV28 and TRBJ2-1; TRBD2 matches 12 bases. V lost 8 bases and J lost 2; bases outside the gene matches: 10. Germline V gene data show CDR1 as MDHEN and CDR2 as SYDVKM. The CDR3 spans 17 residues. This CDR3 is CASRLAGGLSPYNEQFF. CDR3 nucleotide sequence: TGTGCCAGCCGGCTAGCGGGAGGGCTGTCTCCCTACAATGAGCAGTTCTTC.

The CDR3 loop is CACFGGGRNTGELFF. As DNA, the CDR3 is TGTGCCTGTTTCGGCGGGGGGAGGAACACCGGGGAGCTGTTTTTT. The rearrangement uses TRBV30 and TRBJ2-2; 8 bases fit TRBD2. Losses at the gene ends were 6 bases for V and 1 base for J; bases not matched to a gene: 7. The CDR3 has 15 amino acids. Per germline, CDR1 GTSNPN and CDR2 SVGIG (reference sequence). Supplemented by reference TRBV30 and TRBJ2-2, the full variable domain reads SQTIHQWPATLVQPVGSPLSLECTVEGTSNPNLYWYRQAAGRGLQLLFYSVGIGQISSEVPQNLSASRPQDRQFILSSKKLLLSDSGFYLCACFGGGRNTGELFFGEGSRLTVL.

This clone was seen a handful of times. The chain couples TRBV5-4 to TRBJ2-7; 7 nucleotides match TRBD2. Germline V gene data show CDR1 as SGHNT and CDR2 as YYREEE (reference sequence). The ends lost 1 base at V and 5 bases at J; junction bases unmatched: 9. CDR3 length: 15 residues. The CDR3 nucleotides are TGTGCCAGCAGCTTGAGCAGCGGGATCGATCACGAGCAGTACTTC. Protein product: CASSLSSGIDHEQYF.

The genes are TRBV6-5 and TRBJ2-1; D may be TRBD2 (6 bases). CDR1 is MNHEY, CDR2 SVGAGI, per germline. The CDR3 consists of 15 residues. Trimming cost V 4 bases and J 7 bases, with 17 bases left between them. The CDR3 loop is CASSSTGDGGNEQFF. CDR3 DNA sequence: TGTGCCAGCAGTTCTACGGGGGACGGGGGTAATGAGCAGTTCTTC.

The chain links TRBV4-3 to TRBJ1-1; D remains ambiguous. The CDR3 has 13 amino acids. The germline V gene encodes CDR1 LGHNA and CDR2 YSLEER. Trimming took off 5 bases at V and 5 bases at J, with 12 bases between the two ends. The DNA for the CDR3 is TGCGCCAGCAGCTCGTGGTCGGGGACTGAAGCTTTCTTT. It codes for CASSSWSGTEAFF.

V gene TRBV2 combines with J gene TRBJ2-2, with no clear D. The germline gives CDR1 SNHLY, CDR2 FYNNEI. The CDR3 has 15 residues. Deletions cut 10 bases from V and 3 bases from J, with 18 bases between. The CDR3 spells CAIPRSSAHTGELFF. The CDR3 bases are TGTGCCATCCCGCGGAGCTCAGCTCACACCGGGGAGCTGTTTTTT. Full variable domain (outside the CDR3, taken from reference TRBV2 and TRBJ2-2): EPEVTQTPSHQVTQMGQEVILRCVPISNHLYFYWYRQILGQKVEFLVSFYNNEISEKSEIFDDQFSVERPDGSNFTLKIRSTKLEDSAMYFCAIPRSSAHTGELFFGEGSRLTVL.

On this clone itself: The same CDR3 can be traced to other DNA sequences in this sample. This sequence joins TRBV18 and TRBJ1-5; no clear D gene. The CDR3 runs 13 residues. Germline-derived CDR1 and CDR2 are KGHSH and LQKENI. Trimming took 6 bases from V and 1 from J, leaving 7 bases between them. CDR3 region: CASSRESNQPQHF. In DNA form, the CDR3 reads TGTGCCAGCTCGCGGGAAAGCAATCAGCCCCAGCATTTT.

The chain uses TRBV4-1 and TRBJ2-1; TRBD1 aligns across 7 bases. The CDR3 has 15 residues. V shed 1 base, J shed 10 bases, and the junction held 10 bases outside the gene matches. Germline lookup yields CDR1 MGHRA and CDR2 YSYEKL. The CDR3 DNA sequence: TGCGCCAGCAGCCAAGCCACTAGAGGGGGCGACGAGCAGTTCTTC. It is translated as CASSQATRGGDEQFF.

This clone was picked up a small number of times. The chain employs TRBV28 and TRBJ1-2; weak D call: TRBD1 (5 bases). Germline CDR1 MDHEN, CDR2 SYDVKM. The CDR3 consists of 12 residues. Trimming removed 6 bases from V and 4 bases from J, with 9 bases in between. The CDR3 here is CASRGLGYGYTF. The CDR3, as DNA: TGTGCCAGCAGGGGGCTCGGCTATGGCTACACCTTC.

The rearrangement links TRBV19 to TRBJ2-7; TRBD2 matches 11 bases. V trimming: 4 bases; J trimming: 2 bases; junction bases outside the gene matches: 4. Germline CDR1 reads LNHDA; CDR2 reads SQIVND (reference sequence). The CDR3 consists of 15 residues. The CDR3: CASSKLAGAPYEQYF. CDR3 in DNA: TGTGCCAGTAGTAAACTAGCGGGGGCCCCCTACGAGCAGTACTTC.

The V and J genes are TRBV27 and TRBJ1-5; maybe TRBD1 (5 bases). Germline values: CDR1 MNHEY, CDR2 SMNVEV (reference sequence). This CDR3 contains 15 residues. V lost 2 bases to trimming and J lost 3 bases, with 11 bases between them. The CDR3 sequence is CASSLGAYSNQPQHF. The CDR3 nucleotides are TGTGCCAGCAGTTTAGGGGCCTATTCCAATCAGCCCCAGCATTTT.

The rearrangement uses TRBV28 and TRBJ2-1; 11 bases map to TRBD2. CDR3 length equals 15 residues. V lost 4 bases, J lost 9 bases, and 8 bases stayed unmatched. The germline V gene has CDR1 MDHEN and CDR2 SYDVKM. The DNA for the CDR3 is TGTGCCAGCAGTTCTATAGCGGGGGGGCCCCGTGAGCAGTTCTTC. Protein: CASSSIAGGPREQFF.

This clone was seen only once. CDR3 residues: CASSLRQGAHNEQFF. CDR3 in DNA: TGTGCCAGCAGCCTTAGACAGGGGGCGCACAATGAGCAGTTCTTC. The rearrangement links TRBV9 to TRBJ2-1, with 10 bases aligning to TRBD1. The CDR3 spans 15 residues. Germline-derived CDR1 and CDR2 are SGDLS and YYNGEE. The V gene end was trimmed by 4 bases and the J gene end by 5 bases; junction bases not matched to a gene: 6.

The rearrangement uses TRBV2 and TRBJ2-7; 7 bases match TRBD2. From germline, CDR1 is SNHLY and CDR2 FYNNEI. The CDR3 extends over 12 amino acids. J was trimmed by 1 base and V by 6 bases; bases with no gene match: 0. The CDR3 reads CASRGLSYEQYF. The DNA for the CDR3 is TGTGCCAGCAGGGGACTATCCTACGAGCAGTACTTC. The complete variable domain, with remaining parts taken from reference TRBV2 and TRBJ2-7, reads EPEVTQTPSHQVTQMGQEVILRCVPISNHLYFYWYRQILGQKVEFLVSFYNNEISEKSEIFDDQFSVERPDGSNFTLKIRSTKLEDSAMYFCASRGLSYEQYFGPGTRLTVT.

The chain has TRBV18 and TRBJ1-4, with 12 bases lining up with TRBD1. The germline CDR1 and CDR2 sequences are KGHSH and LQKENI. After removal of 3 bases from V and 7 bases from J, the junction contained 9 bases not matched to a gene. The CDR3 loop spans 17 amino acids. In nucleotides, the CDR3 is TGTGCCAGCTCACCTGCGGGACAGGGGGCGCCTTTTGAAAAACTGTTTTTT. As protein: CASSPAGQGAPFEKLFF.

The rearrangement uses TRBV19 and TRBJ2-1, with 8 bases aligning to TRBD2. Germline trimming cut 3 bases from V and 9 bases from J; bases unmatched to any gene: 7. Per germline, CDR1 LNHDA and CDR2 SQIVND (reference sequence). The CDR3 is made up of 14 amino acids. This chain's CDR3 is CASSMPPRGGEQFF. The DNA for the CDR3 is TGTGCCAGTAGTATGCCCCCTCGGGGGGGTGAGCAGTTCTTC.

The rearrangement uses TRBV27 and TRBJ1-5; D is unresolved. The CDR3 has 12 residues. Germline CDR1 is MNHEY and CDR2 is SMNVEV (reference sequence). V lost 3 bases to trimming and J lost 3 bases, with 3 bases between them. In DNA, the CDR3 is TGTGCCAGCAGTTTCATCAATCAGCCCCAGCATTTT. This gives the protein CASSFINQPQHF.

Regarding this clone: An end of the junction does not agree with germline; a read error may underlie this. The chain combines TRBV5-1 with TRBJ2-7, with TRBD2 identical over 10 bases. From germline, CDR1 is SGHRS and CDR2 YFSETQ. The CDR3 loop spans 12 amino acids. The DNA for the CDR3 is TGCGCCAGCAGCCCATACGGACTAGCGGAGACCTTC. It specifies CASSPYGLAETF.

This chain links TRBV30 with TRBJ1-2; no definite D call. Germline values: CDR1 GTSNPN, CDR2 SVGIG (reference sequence). This CDR3 has 13 amino acids. Trimming removed 0 bases at V and 4 bases at J, with 9 bases between. The CDR3 bases are TGTGCCTGGAGTGTACGTGGCCCCTATGGCTACACCTTC. Translating it yields CAWSVRGPYGYTF.

This sequence joins TRBV11-2 and TRBJ2-7, with 8 bases aligning to TRBD1. The CDR3 runs 13 residues. The J segment lost 4 bases and the V segment lost 4 bases, leaving 3 bases of the junction unmatched. Germline V CDR1 and CDR2: SGHAT, FQNNGV. The chain's CDR3 is CASSSTGDYEQYF. The CDR3 DNA reads TGTGCCAGCAGCTCGACAGGGGATTACGAGCAGTACTTC.

V is TRBV6-1 and J is TRBJ2-1, with a weak D call TRBD1 (5 bases). CDR1 MNHNS and CDR2 SASEGT come from the germline V gene. The CDR3 runs 13 residues. Trimming stripped 2 bases from V and 7 bases from J, with 9 bases between. CDR3 region: CASSEQGGNEQFF. CDR3 nucleotide sequence: TGTGCCAGCAGTGAACAGGGTGGGAATGAGCAGTTCTTC.

V gene TRBV5-1 combines with J gene TRBJ2-5, with a weak D call TRBD1 (5 bases). The CDR3 has 15 amino acids. V gave up 4 bases and J gave up 2 bases, with 15 bases separating them. Germline assignment: CDR1 SGHRS and CDR2 YFSETQ. CDR3 amino acids: CASSKSQGVQETQYF. In DNA form, the CDR3 reads TGCGCCAGCAGCAAGTCACAAGGGGTACAAGAGACCCAGTACTTC.

The rearrangement links TRBV7-8 to TRBJ2-5; 9 positions agree with TRBD2. Germline V gene lookup returns CDR1 SGHVS and CDR2 FQNEAQ. V shed 6 bases and J 3 bases; nucleotides not matched to a gene: 11. The CDR3 is made up of 16 amino acids. CDR3 sequence: CASRAAYSGRKETQYF. Here the CDR3 DNA reads TGTGCCAGCAGGGCCGCTTATAGCGGGAGAAAAGAGACCCAGTACTTC.

The J gene is TRBJ1-2, the V gene TRBV29-1; 9 bases agree with TRBD1. CDR3 size: 13 residues. CDR1 is SQVTM and CDR2 is ANQGSEA in the germline V gene. V dropped 5 bases and J dropped 2; count of bases not matched to a gene: 3. The CDR3 DNA reads as TGCAGCGTTCACGGACAGGGGAACTATGGCTACACCTTC. Translation: CSVHGQGNYGYTF.

J is TRBJ2-5 and V is TRBV9; D possibly corresponds to TRBD2 (6 bases). The CDR3 has 14 amino acids. With 3 bases removed from V and 2 bases from J, the gap between germline ends came to 11 bases. Germline V gene data show CDR1 as SGDLS and CDR2 as YYNGEE. The CDR3 region has the DNA TGTGCCAGCAGCGGGGGTGGGAGGCAAGAGACCCAGTACTTC. The encoded protein is CASSGGGRQETQYF.